These 21 T cell receptor beta chains were sequenced from one sample in a study of T-cell memory formation after mild COVID-19. TCRdb redid the calling of the 5' RACE reads with MiXCR, one entry per CDR3 protein. The profile shows 300,000 to 350,000 distinct CDR3 sequences, roughly an eighth of them singletons. Sequenced: PBMCs or a T cell subset sorted from them (not recorded which). These receptors all come from a man younger than 35 who had mild COVID-19 (a few samples of this study predate the infection). Cell type and time point are not known.

This sequence joins TRBV6-5 and TRBJ2-2; D ambiguous. Trimming pared 0 bases from V and 2 bases from J, leaving 4 bases between. The CDR3 has 14 amino acids. Germline V CDR1 and CDR2: MNHEY, SVGAGI. The CDR3 bases are TGTGCCAGCAGTTACTCGGGAAACACCGGGGAGCTGTTTTTT. This translates into CASSYSGNTGELFF.

This clonotype was detected a few times. The rearrangement uses TRBV4-2 and TRBJ2-7; 8 bases agree with TRBD1. Germline V gene sequence: CDR1 LGHNA, CDR2 YNFKEQ. This CDR3 is built from 13 residues. With 2 bases clipped from V and 3 bases from J, the junction kept 0 bases outside the gene matches. The CDR3 spells CASSQTGGYEQYF. The CDR3 DNA follows: TGTGCCAGCAGCCAAACAGGGGGCTACGAGCAGTACTTC.

A few counts support this clonotype. This rearrangement joins TRBV7-2 to TRBJ2-5; 9 bases align to TRBD1. The CDR3 loop spans 14 amino acids. Germline V CDR1 and CDR2: SGHTA, FQGNSA. V shed 5 bases, J shed 5 bases, and the junction held 6 bases outside the gene matches. The CDR3 is CASSDRGWDETQYF. The DNA for the CDR3 is TGTGCCAGCAGCGACAGGGGGTGGGACGAGACCCAGTACTTC.

This clonotype was counted between two and nine times. This sequence joins TRBV12-3 or TRBV12-4 and TRBJ1-5, with a weak D call TRBD1 (5 bases). This CDR3 region has 15 residues. The germline V and J ends were trimmed by 6 bases and 7 bases, with 19 bases remaining between them. CDR3 in DNA: TGTGCCAGCAGCCAGCACCAGGGCTTACGCCAGCCCCAGCATTTT. Translated: CASSQHQGLRQPQHF.

The chain joins TRBV4-1 to TRBJ2-1; 7 bases are shared with TRBD1. With V trimmed by 1 base and J by 4 bases, 4 bases remained unmatched. Germline lookup yields CDR1 MGHRA and CDR2 YSYEKL. The CDR3 contains 15 residues. CDR3 loop: CASSQARDRYNEQFF. The CDR3 region has the DNA TGCGCCAGCAGCCAAGCCCGGGACAGATACAATGAGCAGTTCTTC.

This chain connects TRBV4-1 to TRBJ2-7, with 9 nucleotides matching TRBD2. Germline CDR1 reads MGHRA; CDR2 reads YSYEKL. Trimming cost V 0 bases and J 2 bases; bases outside gene matches: 2. This CDR3 comprises 15 residues. The CDR3 here is CASSQERGGPYEQYF. As DNA, the CDR3 is TGCGCCAGCAGCCAAGAGCGGGGGGGCCCCTACGAGCAGTACTTC.

This chain joins TRBV6-5 and TRBJ2-5, with 10 bases fitting TRBD1. The CDR3 spans 14 residues. V trimming: 4 bases; J trimming: 5 bases; junction bases outside the gene matches: 4. The germline gives CDR1 MNHEY, CDR2 SVGAGI. In DNA form, the CDR3 reads TGTGCCAGCAGTTGGGACAGGGGCATGGAGACCCAGTACTTC. Translating it yields CASSWDRGMETQYF.

The table lists this clonotype with a few counts. This chain joins TRBV6-5 and TRBJ2-2; no definite D call. CDR1 is MNHEY, CDR2 SVGAGI, per germline. CDR3 size: 13 residues. V was clipped by 9 bases and J by 1 base, with 9 bases between them. CDR3 coding DNA: TGTGCCAGTGAAAGGTTGAACACCGGGGAGCTGTTTTTT. Protein sequence: CASERLNTGELFF.

The chain has TRBV12-3 or TRBV12-4 and TRBJ1-5; D is unclear. V shed 6 bases and J shed 2 bases, with 8 bases lying between them. The CDR3 runs to 13 residues. CDR3 residues: CASSTLGNQPQHF. DNA for the CDR3: TGTGCCAGCAGCACTTTGGGCAATCAGCCCCAGCATTTT.

This clonotype was seen ten or more times. The chain uses TRBV4-1 and TRBJ2-1; D possibly uses TRBD1 or TRBD2 (6 bases each). The CDR3 totals 13 residues. Germline V CDR1 and CDR2: MGHRA, YSYEKL. Trimming removed 1 base at V and 9 bases at J, with 10 bases between. CDR3 region: CASSQGGGPEQFF. The DNA of the CDR3 is TGCGCCAGCAGCCAAGGAGGGGGGCCTGAGCAGTTCTTC.

This clonotype was seen more than once but under ten times. The chain employs TRBV28 and TRBJ1-1; D is unclear. Germline loops: CDR1 MDHEN, CDR2 SYDVKM. V shed 5 bases and J shed 3 bases, with 10 bases lying between them. This CDR3 region has 13 residues. CDR3 residues: CASSPLGHTEAFF. The CDR3 DNA reads as TGTGCCAGCAGTCCGTTAGGGCACACTGAAGCTTTCTTT.

Only a few counts were recorded for this clonotype. The V and J genes are TRBV10-3 and TRBJ2-5; TRBD1 might be the D (5 bases). CDR1 and CDR2 from the germline V gene are ENHRY and SYGVKD. The germline V and J ends were trimmed by 6 bases and 0 bases, with 14 bases remaining between them. This CDR3 is 15 amino acids long. In DNA, the CDR3 is TGTGCCATCAGCCAGGACATCGGGTACCAAGAGACCCAGTACTTC. This sequence encodes CAISQDIGYQETQYF.

The chain recombines TRBV2 with TRBJ1-2; 9 bases match TRBD1. The V segment lost 3 bases and the J segment 6 bases; nucleotides outside the gene matches: 8. The CDR3 has 15 amino acids. Germline V gene sequence: CDR1 SNHLY, CDR2 FYNNEI. The CDR3 loop is CASSDTTGGQDGYTF. The CDR3 DNA reads as TGTGCCAGCAGTGATACAACAGGGGGCCAGGATGGCTACACCTTC.

DNA of the CDR3: TGTGCCAGCAGCTTAGTCCAGGGGTCTTCGGATACGCAGTATTTT. Its translation: CASSLVQGSSDTQYF. The chain combines TRBV7-2 with TRBJ2-3; D is possibly TRBD1 (6 bases). This CDR3 is 15 amino acids long. Germline lookup yields CDR1 SGHTA and CDR2 FQGNSA. Trimming cost V 1 base and J 6 bases, with 14 bases left between them.

The chain links TRBV7-8 to TRBJ1-1; D possibly corresponds to TRBD1 (6 bases). This CDR3 is built from 16 residues. Trimming took 1 base from V and 4 from J, leaving 16 bases between them. Germline CDR1 and CDR2: SGHVS and FQNEAQ. As DNA, the CDR3 is TGTGCCAGCAGCTTAGAGGACAGCGGGGGGTCCACTGAAGCTTTCTTT. It encodes CASSLEDSGGSTEAFF.

This chain joins TRBV10-3 and TRBJ2-3; 8 bases line up with TRBD2. The CDR3 consists of 15 residues. The V segment lost 5 bases and the J segment 7 bases; nucleotides outside the gene matches: 11. Germline V gene data show CDR1 as ENHRY and CDR2 as SYGVKD. CDR3 region: CAISPPGGSGNTQYF. The CDR3 nucleotides read TGTGCCATCAGTCCCCCGGGGGGGAGTGGAAATACGCAGTATTTT.

This clonotype was seen ten or more times. The V call is TRBV20-1, the J call TRBJ1-3; D gene unclear. The CDR3 spans 13 residues. Germline assignment: CDR1 DFQATT and CDR2 SNEGSKA (reference sequence). Trimming cost V 3 bases and J 3 bases, with 9 bases left between them. The CDR3 nucleotides are TGCAGTGCTAGGGCGAGTGATGGAAACACCATATATTTT. Its protein is CSARASDGNTIYF.

In this sample, this clonotype turned up a few times. V is TRBV7-2 and J is TRBJ2-5; 11 bases map to TRBD2. V gave up 5 bases and J gave up 0 bases; unmatched junction bases: 5. Germline V lookup: CDR1 SGHTA, CDR2 FQGNSA. The CDR3 is 16 amino acids. CDR3 sequence reads: CASSRLAGRYQETQYF. The CDR3 bases are TGTGCCAGCAGCCGACTAGCGGGGAGGTACCAAGAGACCCAGTACTTC.

Ten or more counts support this clonotype. The chain couples TRBV12-3 or TRBV12-4 to TRBJ2-7; D assignment may be TRBD1 or TRBD2 (5 bases each). V lost 6 bases and J 2 bases, leaving 14 bases between the germline ends. The CDR3 is 14 amino acids. CDR3 sequence reads: CASSPGLGAYEQYF. The DNA for the CDR3 is TGTGCCAGCAGCCCCGGGTTGGGGGCCTACGAGCAGTACTTC.

The gene calls are TRBV7-2 and TRBJ1-4; D not resolved. Trimming pared 6 bases from V and 4 bases from J, leaving 9 bases between. This CDR3 spans 13 amino acids. In germline, CDR1 is SGHTA, CDR2 FQGNSA. The CDR3 DNA sequence: TGTGCCAGCAGTAGGCAGGATAATGAAAAACTGTTTTTT. Protein: CASSRQDNEKLFF. The full variable domain, its missing parts supplied by reference TRBV7-2 and TRBJ1-4, is GAGVSQSPSNKVTEKGKDVELRCDPISGHTALYWYRQSLGQGLEFLIYFQGNSAPDKSGLPSDRFSAERTGGSVSTLTIQRTQQEDSAVYLCASSRQDNEKLFFGSGTQLSVL.

The chain combines TRBV6-5 with TRBJ2-2; 11 bases match TRBD2. Germline V CDR1 and CDR2: MNHEY, SVGAGI. The CDR3 consists of 16 residues. The V segment lost 6 bases and the J segment 1 base; nucleotides outside the gene matches: 4. The CDR3 nucleotides are TGTGCCAGCAGAACCGGGACTAGCGGGAACACCGGGGAGCTGTTTTTT. It codes for CASRTGTSGNTGELFF.